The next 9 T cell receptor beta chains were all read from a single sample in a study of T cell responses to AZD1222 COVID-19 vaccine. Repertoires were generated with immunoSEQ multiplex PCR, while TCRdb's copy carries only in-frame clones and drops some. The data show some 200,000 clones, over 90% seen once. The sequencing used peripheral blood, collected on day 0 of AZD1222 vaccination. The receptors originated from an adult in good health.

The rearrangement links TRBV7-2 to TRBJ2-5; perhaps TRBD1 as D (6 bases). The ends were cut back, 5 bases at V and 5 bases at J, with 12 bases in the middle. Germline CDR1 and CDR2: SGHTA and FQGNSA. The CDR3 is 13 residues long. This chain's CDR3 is CASSVGTRETQYF. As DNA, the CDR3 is TGTGCCAGCAGCGTCGGGACACGGGAGACCCAGTACTTC. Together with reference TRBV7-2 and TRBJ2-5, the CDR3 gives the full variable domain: GAGVSQSPSNKVTEKGKDVELRCDPISGHTALYWYRQSLGQGLEFLIYFQGNSAPDKSGLPSDRFSAERTGGSVSTLTIQRTQQEDSAVYLCASSVGTRETQYFGPGTRLLVL.

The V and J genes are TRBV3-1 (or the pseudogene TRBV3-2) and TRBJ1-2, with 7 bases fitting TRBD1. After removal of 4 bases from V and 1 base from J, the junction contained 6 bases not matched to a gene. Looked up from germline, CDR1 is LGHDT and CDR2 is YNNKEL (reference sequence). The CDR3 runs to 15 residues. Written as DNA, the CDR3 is TGTGCCAGCAGCCTCGGACAGGTCCTTAACTATGGCTACACCTTC. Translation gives CASSLGQVLNYGYTF.

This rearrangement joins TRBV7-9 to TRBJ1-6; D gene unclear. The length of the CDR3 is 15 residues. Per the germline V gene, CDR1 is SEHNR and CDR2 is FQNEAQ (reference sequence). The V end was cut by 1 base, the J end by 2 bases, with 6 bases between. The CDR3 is CASSLVDPYNSPLHF. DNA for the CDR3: TGTGCCAGCAGCTTAGTCGACCCCTATAATTCACCCCTCCACTTT.

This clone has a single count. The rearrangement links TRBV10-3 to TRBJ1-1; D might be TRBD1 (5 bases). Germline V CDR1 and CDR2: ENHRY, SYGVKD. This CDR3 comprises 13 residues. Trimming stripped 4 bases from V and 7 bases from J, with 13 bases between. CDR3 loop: CAISVRGAGEAFF. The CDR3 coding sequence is TGTGCCATCAGTGTTAGGGGCGCGGGTGAAGCTTTCTTT.

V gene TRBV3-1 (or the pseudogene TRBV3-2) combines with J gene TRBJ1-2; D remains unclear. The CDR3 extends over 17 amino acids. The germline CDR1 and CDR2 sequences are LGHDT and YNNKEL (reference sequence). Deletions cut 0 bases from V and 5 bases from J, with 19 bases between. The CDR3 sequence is CASSQDVWPPLWYGYTF. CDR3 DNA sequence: TGTGCCAGCAGCCAAGATGTCTGGCCGCCGCTTTGGTATGGCTACACCTTC.

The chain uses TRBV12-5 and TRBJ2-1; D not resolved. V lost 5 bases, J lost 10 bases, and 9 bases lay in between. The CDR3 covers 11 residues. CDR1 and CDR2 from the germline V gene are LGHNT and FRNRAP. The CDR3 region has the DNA TGTGCTAGTGGTCTTAGACACGAGCAGTTCTTC. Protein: CASGLRHEQFF.

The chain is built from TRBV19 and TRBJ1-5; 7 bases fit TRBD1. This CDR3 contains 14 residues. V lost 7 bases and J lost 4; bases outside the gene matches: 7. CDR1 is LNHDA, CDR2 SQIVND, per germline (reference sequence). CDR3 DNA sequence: TGTGCCAGTATGAGGACAGGTCGGAATCAGCCCCAGCATTTT. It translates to CASMRTGRNQPQHF. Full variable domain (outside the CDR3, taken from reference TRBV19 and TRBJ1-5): DGGITQSPKYLFRKEGQNVTLSCEQNLNHDAMYWYRQDPGQGLRLIYYSQIVNDFQKGDIAEGYSVSREKKESFPLTVTSAQKNPTAFYLCASMRTGRNQPQHFGDGTRLSIL.

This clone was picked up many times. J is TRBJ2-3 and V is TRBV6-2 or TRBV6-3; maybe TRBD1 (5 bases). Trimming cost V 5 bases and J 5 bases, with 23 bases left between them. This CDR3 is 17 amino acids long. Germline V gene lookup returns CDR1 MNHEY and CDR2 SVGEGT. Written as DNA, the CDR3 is TGTGCCAGCAGTACCTCGACCCGCGGCAGGGTAAGAGATACGCAGTATTTT. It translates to CASSTSTRGRVRDTQYF.

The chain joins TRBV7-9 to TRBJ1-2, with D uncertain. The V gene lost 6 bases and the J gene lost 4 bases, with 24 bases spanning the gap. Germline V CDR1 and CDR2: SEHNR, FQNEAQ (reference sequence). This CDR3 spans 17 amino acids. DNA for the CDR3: TGTGCCAGCAGTGATACTGTGGCAGTTGAATCCATCTATGGCTACACCTTC. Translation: CASSDTVAVESIYGYTF.